The entry below gives a single TCR beta chain sequence along with its context. Here immunoSEQ multiplex PCR was the method, and the copy in TCRdb shows in-frame clones only, minus some. The sample contains about 110,000 clones, around 89% of which appear only once. This specimen comes from a study of control samples from healthy donors and cancer patients. Sequenced sample: PBMCs. The TCR sequence derives from a woman aged 60 to 75 with lung cancer.

The CDR3 DNA sequence: TGTGCCAGCAGCTTAGGGGCCCCCCAGGATAATTCACCCCTCCACTTT. Translated, it gives CASSLGAPQDNSPLHF. The chain has TRBV5-4 and TRBJ1-6; a weak D match, TRBD1 (5 bases). The V gene lost 2 bases and the J gene lost 5 bases, with 14 bases spanning the gap. Germline values: CDR1 SGHNT, CDR2 YYREEE (reference sequence). The CDR3 consists of 16 residues.